This TCR beta chain emerged from a study of blood T cell repertoires in COVID-19. Study context: PBMCs, B-cell-depleted T cells, or T cells were the source of the cDNA or gDNA that made up the material.

This clone occurred once. Repertoires were generated with immunoSEQ multiplex PCR, while TCRdb's copy carries only in-frame clones and drops some. The profile covers about 130,000 clones, with about 88% appearing a single time and 3.5% to 5.5% taken by the ten largest. Between the trimmed V and J ends, which lost 6 bases and 6 bases, there was a span of 19 bases. The CDR3 runs 15 residues. From germline, CDR1 is SGHAT and CDR2 FQNNGV. This sequence joins TRBV11-2 and TRBJ2-3; D possibly corresponds to TRBD2 (6 bases). The sequence was obtained from a man aged 55 to 69 with COVID-19, enrolled during active disease. Sequencing was done on a sample of peripheral blood. The CDR3, as DNA: TGTGCCAGCAGTCCAAGCGGGCTCACTGGGGATACGCAGTATTTT. Amino acid sequence: CASSPSGLTGDTQYF. Full variable domain (outside the CDR3, taken from reference TRBV11-2 and TRBJ2-3): EAGVAQSPRYKIIEKRQSVAFWCNPISGHATLYWYQQILGQGPKLLIQFQNNGVVDDSQLPKDRFSAERLKGVDSTLKIQPAKLEDSAVYLCASSPSGLTGDTQYFGPGTRLTVL.